The present entry profiles one T cell receptor (beta chain) with its context. The data belong to a study of CXCR3-negative and CXCR3-positive naive CD8 T cells. The CDR3 sequence is 13 residues long. The germline gives CDR1 ENHRY, CDR2 SYGVKD. The TRB cDNA libraries were prepared by 5' RACE with UMI labels. One entry per CDR3 protein, without DNA, is what TCRdb gives after re-calling the 5' RACE reads. The sample includes roughly 71,000 distinct CDR3 sequences. The sequence was collected from a human donor in good health. Some clones in this sample may be carry-over from other donors' samples. Sequences were obtained from naive CXCR3- CD8+ T cells from blood. Subset reported: CD45RO-CCR7+CD27+CD95- naive CD8+ T cells lacking CXCR3 (TNR3-). The chain has TRBV10-3 and TRBJ2-7. The CDR3 sequence: CAISLDGSYEQYF.